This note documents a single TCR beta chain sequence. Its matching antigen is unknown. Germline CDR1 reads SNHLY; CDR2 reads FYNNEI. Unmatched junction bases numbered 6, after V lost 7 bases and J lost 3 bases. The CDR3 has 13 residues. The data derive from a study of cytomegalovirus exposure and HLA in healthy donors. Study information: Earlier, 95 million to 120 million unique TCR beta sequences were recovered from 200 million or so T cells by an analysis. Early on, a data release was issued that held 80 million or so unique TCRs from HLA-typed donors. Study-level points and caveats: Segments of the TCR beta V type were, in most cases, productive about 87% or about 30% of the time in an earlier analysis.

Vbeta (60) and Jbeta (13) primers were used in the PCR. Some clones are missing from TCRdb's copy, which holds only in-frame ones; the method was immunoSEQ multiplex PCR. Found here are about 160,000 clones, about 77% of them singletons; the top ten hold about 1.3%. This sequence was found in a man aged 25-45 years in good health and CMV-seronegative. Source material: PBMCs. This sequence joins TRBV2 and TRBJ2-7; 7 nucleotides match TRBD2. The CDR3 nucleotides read TGTGCCAGCAACCCCGGGACTAACTACGAGCAGTACTTC. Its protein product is CASNPGTNYEQYF.